A single sample is the source of the 28 T cell receptor beta chains below, sequenced in a study of control samples from healthy donors and cancer patients. The method was immunoSEQ multiplex PCR; TCRdb's version includes in-frame clones alone and lacks a portion of them. This sample has 230,000 or so clones, with around 94% found just once. Sequenced input: blood. Every receptor here comes from a man in his fifties in good health.

The chain recombines TRBV18 with TRBJ1-1; no reliable D call. The CDR3 runs to 16 residues. Per the germline V gene, CDR1 is KGHSH and CDR2 is LQKENI. V lost 2 bases and J lost 4, with 17 bases in between. CDR3 DNA: TGTGCCAGCTCACCAGGATCATTAAGGGTTAGCACTGAAGCTTTCTTT. This translates into CASSPGSLRVSTEAFF.

V and J are TRBV7-8 and TRBJ1-5; D possibly corresponds to TRBD1 (5 bases). CDR1 and CDR2 from the germline V gene are SGHVS and FQNEAQ. There are 15 residues in the CDR3. The V and J ends lost 5 bases and 3 bases respectively, with 14 bases between them. The DNA for the CDR3 is TGTGCCAGCAGCCGGGACGGGATCTCCAATCAGCCCCAGCATTTT. It translates to CASSRDGISNQPQHF. Combining the CDR3 with reference TRBV7-8 and TRBJ1-5 gives the whole variable domain GAGVSQSPRYKVAKRGQDVALRCDPISGHVSLFWYQQALGQGPEFLTYFQNEAQLDKSGLPSDRFFAERPEGSVSTLKIQRTQQEDSAVYLCASSRDGISNQPQHFGDGTRLSIL.

CDR3 in amino acids: CASRPTSGWNTEAFF. In nucleotides, the CDR3 is TGTGCCAGCAGGCCAACGTCCGGTTGGAACACTGAAGCTTTCTTT. The chain couples TRBV28 to TRBJ1-1; no reliable D call. CDR3 length: 15 residues. Germline V gives CDR1 MDHEN, CDR2 SYDVKM. V was cut by 6 bases and J by 1 base, with 15 bases left in between.

J is TRBJ2-7 and V is TRBV9, with a weak D call TRBD2 (6 bases). This CDR3 is built from 13 residues. Between the trimmed V and J ends, which lost 5 bases and 4 bases, there was a span of 13 bases. Germline V gene sequence: CDR1 SGDLS, CDR2 YYNGEE. CDR3 sequence (DNA): TGTGCCAGCAGTTCAGCGGGTGGTTACGAGCAGTACTTC. Its protein product is CASSSAGGYEQYF.

The chain joins TRBV24-1 to TRBJ1-6; no reliable D call. Germline V gives CDR1 KGHDR, CDR2 SFDVKD. This CDR3 is 13 amino acids long. The germline V and J ends were trimmed by 0 bases and 7 bases, with 3 bases remaining between them. The CDR3 sequence: CATSDLSNSPLHF. CDR3 in DNA: TGTGCCACCAGTGATTTGTCCAATTCACCCCTCCACTTT.

The chain has TRBV3-1 (or the pseudogene TRBV3-2) and TRBJ1-6; D might be TRBD1 (6 bases). The germline V and J ends were trimmed by 1 base and 8 bases, with 12 bases remaining between them. The CDR3 sequence is 15 residues long. In germline, CDR1 is LGHDT, CDR2 YNNKEL (reference sequence). The CDR3: CASSQGSQGYSPLHF. The CDR3 DNA sequence: TGTGCCAGCAGCCAAGGATCACAGGGATATTCACCCCTCCACTTT.

This chain joins TRBV28 and TRBJ1-5; 9 bases are shared with TRBD1. In germline, CDR1 is MDHEN, CDR2 SYDVKM. The trim removed 2 bases at V and 3 bases at J, leaving 5 bases unmatched. CDR3 length equals 16 residues. Here the CDR3 reads CASSLGGQGINQPQHF. CDR3 sequence (DNA): TGTGCCAGCAGTTTAGGGGGACAGGGTATCAATCAGCCCCAGCATTTT.

V and J are TRBV9 and TRBJ2-2, with D possibly being TRBD1 (5 bases). This CDR3 is 17 amino acids long. Trimming pared 4 bases from V and 4 bases from J, leaving 20 bases between. Germline V gives CDR1 SGDLS, CDR2 YYNGEE. CDR3 nucleotides: TGTGCCAGCAGCTCCCCTGTGTGGGGCGCCAGCACCGGGGAGCTGTTTTTT. Residues: CASSSPVWGASTGELFF.

The DNA of the CDR3 is TGCAGCGTTTTAGGACAGGGGGGGGCCGGGGCCAACGTCCTGACTTTC. Its translation is CSVLGQGGAGANVLTF. The chain is built from TRBV29-1 and TRBJ2-6, with 10 bases matching TRBD1. In germline, CDR1 is SQVTM, CDR2 ANQGSEA. CDR3 length: 16 amino acids. V was clipped by 5 bases and J by 4 bases; unmatched bases: 8.

The gene calls are TRBV21-1 and TRBJ2-2; the table's TRBD1 call for D was not verified on the DNA. TRBV21-1 is a pseudogene. The CDR3 runs 17 residues. Written as DNA, the CDR3 is TGTGCCAGCAGCAAAGCGCTTGCGACAGAGAACACCGGGGAGCTGTTTTTT. Its protein is CASSKALATENTGELFF.

CDR3 sequence (DNA): TGTGCCAGCAGTGAAGGGGGGACAGTAATCGAGCAGTACGTC. It specifies CASSEGGTVIEQYV. The V gene is TRBV6-1, the J gene TRBJ2-7; 7 bases are a match to TRBD1. With V trimmed by 1 base and J by 6 bases, 6 bases remained unmatched. This CDR3 comprises 14 residues. In germline, CDR1 is MNHNS, CDR2 SASEGT.

The chain links TRBV3-1 (or the pseudogene TRBV3-2) to TRBJ2-1; 7 bases fit TRBD1. Germline V gives CDR1 LGHDT, CDR2 YNNKEL (reference sequence). This CDR3 is built from 15 residues. V dropped 1 base and J dropped 12; count of bases not matched to a gene: 12. As DNA, the CDR3 is TGTGCCAGCAGCCAAGGGTGGGGCTCACAGGGGTGGCAGTTCTTC. Translated, it gives CASSQGWGSQGWQFF.

This clone was seen only once. The CDR3 DNA sequence: TGCGCCAGCAGCCGCGGAGGGGTTAATGAAAAACTGTTTTTT. It translates to CASSRGGVNEKLFF. The J gene is TRBJ1-4, the V gene TRBV4-1; the D gene is possibly TRBD1 (5 bases). Germline CDR1 and CDR2: MGHRA and YSYEKL. The CDR3 contains 14 residues. Between the trimmed V and J ends, which lost 4 bases and 4 bases, there was a span of 10 bases.

The chain has TRBV7-3 and TRBJ1-2; D might be TRBD1 (6 bases). V was cut by 1 base and J by 2 bases, with 23 bases left in between. CDR1 SGHTA and CDR2 FQGTGA come from the germline V gene. This CDR3 is built from 19 residues. CDR3: CASSLRYVQGCFGNYGYTF. The DNA of the CDR3 is TGTGCCAGCAGCTTAAGGTATGTCCAGGGGTGCTTTGGCAACTATGGCTACACCTTC. Full variable domain (remainder filled in from reference TRBV7-3 and TRBJ1-2): GAGVSQTPSNKVTEKGKYVELRCDPISGHTALYWYRQSLGQGPEFLIYFQGTGAADDSGLPNDRFFAVRPEGSVSTLKIQRTERGDSAVYLCASSLRYVQGCFGNYGYTFGSGTRLTVV.

CDR3 bases: TGTGCCAGCAGTGAGGTGGCAGGGATTGGGAACACTGAAGCTTTCTTT. Its protein product is CASSEVAGIGNTEAFF. This chain connects TRBV2 to TRBJ1-1, with D possibly TRBD1 on 5 matching bases. There are 16 residues in the CDR3. Trimming stripped 3 bases from V and 1 base from J, with 15 bases between. The germline V gene has CDR1 SNHLY and CDR2 FYNNEI.

The chain links TRBV15 to TRBJ2-3; D may be TRBD1 (5 bases). Germline lookup yields CDR1 LNHNV and CDR2 YYDKDF (reference sequence). The CDR3 has 13 amino acids. Trimming stripped 5 bases from V and 6 bases from J, with 12 bases between. CDR3 sequence (DNA): TGTGCCACCAGCTCAGGGCCCCCGGATACGCAGTATTTT. Translated: CATSSGPPDTQYF. The whole variable domain, remainder taken from reference TRBV15 and TRBJ2-3, is DAMVIQNPRYQVTQFGKPVTLSCSQTLNHNVMYWYQQKSSQAPKLLFHYYDKDFNNEADTPDNFQSRRPNTSFCFLDIRSPGLGDTAMYLCATSSGPPDTQYFGPGTRLTVL.

The chain couples TRBV19 to TRBJ1-5; 7 nucleotides line up with TRBD1. The CDR3 has 15 residues. V trimming: 10 bases; J trimming: 3 bases; junction bases outside the gene matches: 12. CDR1 and CDR2 from the germline V gene are LNHDA and SQIVND (reference sequence). The CDR3 region has the DNA TGTGCCATCCCTGCCGGGACAGCGTTCAATCAGCCCCAGCATTTT. As protein: CAIPAGTAFNQPQHF.

The genes are TRBV19 and TRBJ2-6, with 7 positions matching TRBD1. The CDR3 spans 17 residues. V gave up 9 bases and J gave up 0 bases; unmatched junction bases: 11. Per the germline V gene, CDR1 is LNHDA and CDR2 is SQIVND (reference sequence). CDR3 coding DNA: TGTGCCAGCAAAAGACAGGGCCTTGACTCTGGGGCCAACGTCCTGACTTTC. Protein product: CASKRQGLDSGANVLTF.

The chain uses TRBV9 and TRBJ1-6; the D is unclear. Germline loops: CDR1 SGDLS, CDR2 YYNGEE. The CDR3 extends over 15 amino acids. V was pared by 0 bases and J by 5 bases, with 9 bases between. The CDR3 reads CASSVGGRNNSPLHF. CDR3 bases: TGTGCCAGCAGCGTAGGCGGCCGCAATAATTCACCCCTCCACTTT. Full variable domain (missing parts from reference TRBV9 and TRBJ1-6): DSGVTQTPKHLITATGQRVTLRCSPRSGDLSVYWYQQSLDQGLQFLIQYYNGEERAKGNILERFSAQQFPDLHSELNLSSLELGDSALYFCASSVGGRNNSPLHFGNGTRLTVT.

The rearrangement links TRBV5-1 to TRBJ1-2, with D possibly TRBD1 on 6 matching bases. The V and J ends lost 5 bases and 6 bases respectively, with 17 bases between them. The germline gives CDR1 SGHRS, CDR2 YFSETQ. This CDR3 comprises 14 residues. CDR3 sequence: CASRETQGNHGYTF. The CDR3 coding sequence is TGCGCCAGCAGGGAAACACAGGGAAATCATGGCTACACCTTC.

The V call is TRBV6-5, the J call TRBJ1-2; the D gene is possibly TRBD1 (5 bases). Germline CDR1 is MNHEY and CDR2 is SVGAGI. The CDR3 has 15 residues. Trimming removed 0 bases from V and 5 bases from J, with 13 bases in between. The CDR3 sequence is CASSYSQAGGYGYTF. CDR3 DNA: TGTGCCAGCAGTTACTCTCAGGCGGGGGGTTATGGCTACACCTTC.

V usage is TRBV6-5 and J usage is TRBJ1-4, with D hard to call. The germline V gene has CDR1 MNHEY and CDR2 SVGAGI. This CDR3 region has 15 residues. Trimming removed 5 bases from V and 10 bases from J, with 20 bases in between. CDR3 DNA: TGTGCCAGCAGTCCCTCATTGCTTAGATTCGGAAAACTGTTTTTT. It codes for CASSPSLLRFGKLFF.

The CDR3 DNA reads TGTGCCAGCTCACCAAACAGGGGGCTCACTGAAGCTTTCTTT. Amino acid sequence: CASSPNRGLTEAFF. The chain recombines TRBV18 with TRBJ1-1, with 9 nucleotides matching TRBD1. In germline, CDR1 is KGHSH, CDR2 LQKENI. There are 14 residues in the CDR3. V lost 2 bases and J lost 4; bases outside the gene matches: 2. Full variable domain (rest looked up from reference TRBV18 and TRBJ1-1): NAGVMQNPRHLVRRRGQEARLRCSPMKGHSHVYWYRQLPEEGLKFMVYLQKENIIDESGMPKERFSAEFPKEGPSILRIQQVVRGDSAAYFCASSPNRGLTEAFFGQGTRLTVV.

CDR3 nucleotides: TGCAGCGTTGGGGGCGAAGTCGGGAAACTGTTTTTT. Protein sequence: CSVGGEVGKLFF. The chain carries TRBV29-1 and TRBJ1-4; D possibly corresponds to TRBD1 (5 bases). This CDR3 comprises 12 residues. Trimming left V 4 bases short and J 11 bases short, with 14 bases between. In germline, CDR1 is SQVTM, CDR2 ANQGSEA.

Worth noting for this clone: Germline and junction disagree at one end, which may indicate a read error. The rearrangement joins TRBV7-2 to TRBJ2-7; perhaps TRBD2 as D (6 bases). This CDR3 region has 17 residues. Germline lookup yields CDR1 SGHTA and CDR2 FQGNSA. The CDR3 is CARSPRTGTGRGVELYF. The CDR3 coding sequence is TGTGCCCGCAGCCCCCGGACCGGGACTGGTCGGGGAGTTGAGCTGTACTTC.

The chain links TRBV28 to TRBJ2-6; a weak D match, TRBD2 (6 bases). Germline CDR1 reads MDHEN; CDR2 reads SYDVKM. Trimming cost V 6 bases and J 0 bases, with 9 bases left between them. The CDR3 spans 15 residues. CDR3 DNA sequence: TGTGCCAGCAGGGGAGGAAACTCTGGGGCCAACGTCCTGACTTTC. It translates to CASRGGNSGANVLTF.

The chain joins TRBV29-1 to TRBJ1-6; 7 bases agree with TRBD1. Losses at the gene ends were 1 base for V and 5 bases for J; bases not matched to a gene: 8. There are 16 residues in the CDR3. Germline CDR1 SQVTM, CDR2 ANQGSEA. The CDR3: CSVEGSQGQNNSPLHF. Here the CDR3 DNA reads TGCAGCGTTGAAGGCTCACAGGGGCAGAATAATTCACCCCTCCACTTT.

The J gene is TRBJ1-2, the V gene TRBV5-6; a weak D match, TRBD1 (6 bases). V was pared by 5 bases and J by 0 bases, with 8 bases between. CDR1 is SGHDT, CDR2 YYEEEE, per germline. The length of the CDR3 is 13 residues. Here the CDR3 DNA reads TGTGCCAGCAGGGACAGAGCTAACTATGGCTACACCTTC. This codes for CASRDRANYGYTF.